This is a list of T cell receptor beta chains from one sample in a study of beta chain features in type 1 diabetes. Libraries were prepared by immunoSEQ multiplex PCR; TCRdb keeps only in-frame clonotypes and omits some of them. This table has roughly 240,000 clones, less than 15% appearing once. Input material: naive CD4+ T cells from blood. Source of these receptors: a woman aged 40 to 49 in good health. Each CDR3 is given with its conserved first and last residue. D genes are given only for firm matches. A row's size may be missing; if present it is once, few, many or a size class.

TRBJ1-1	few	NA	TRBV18	CASSRTRGDTEAFF	TGTGCCAGCTCACGAACCCGGGGGGACACTGAAGCTTTCTTT
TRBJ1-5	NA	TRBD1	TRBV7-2	CASSAPGQGAFQPQHF	TGTGCCAGCAGCGCGCCGGGACAGGGGGCGTTTCAGCCCCAGCATTTT
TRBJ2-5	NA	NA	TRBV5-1	CASSLSKGGETQYF	TGCGCCAGCAGCCTAAGCAAGGGCGGGGAGACCCAGTACTTC
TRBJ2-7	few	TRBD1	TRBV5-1	CASSYRDRAYEQYF	TGCGCCAGCAGCTACCGGGACAGAGCCTACGAGCAGTACTTC
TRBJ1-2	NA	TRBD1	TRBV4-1	CASSQESGQGGVYGYTF	TGCGCCAGCAGCCAAGAGTCAGGCCAGGGGGGAGTCTATGGCTACACCTTC
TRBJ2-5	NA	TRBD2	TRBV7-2	CASSLGGGVGQETQYF	TGTGCCAGCAGCTTAGGGGGGGGAGTAGGCCAAGAGACCCAGTACTTC
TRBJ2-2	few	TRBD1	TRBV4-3	CASSDGQGAVRELFF	TGCGCCAGCAGCGACGGACAGGGGGCGGTAAGGGAGCTGTTTTTT
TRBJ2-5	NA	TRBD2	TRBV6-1	CASSAGTSGATQYF	TGTGCCAGCAGCGCTGGGACTAGCGGGGCGACCCAGTACTTC
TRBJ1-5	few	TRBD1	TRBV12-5	CASGLGDSRSQHF	TGTGCTAGTGGTTTGGGGGACAGCCGAAGCCAGCATTTT
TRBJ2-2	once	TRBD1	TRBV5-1	CASSSTGTGGIGELFF	TGCGCCAGCAGCTCCACCGGGACAGGGGGGATCGGGGAGCTGTTTTTT
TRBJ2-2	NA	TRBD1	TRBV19	CASNPGQANTGELFF	TGTGCCAGTAATCCGGGACAGGCGAACACCGGGGAGCTGTTTTTT
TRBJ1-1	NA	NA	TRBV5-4	CASSLEVRNTEAFF	TGTGCCAGCAGCTTGGAAGTGCGGAACACTGAAGCTTTCTTT
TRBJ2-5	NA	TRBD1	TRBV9	CASSARDRGQETQYF	TGTGCCAGCAGCGCCCGGGACAGGGGGCAAGAGACCCAGTACTTC
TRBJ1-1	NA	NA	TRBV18	CASSPPGRVNTEAFF	TGTGCCAGCTCACCACCGGGCAGGGTGAACACTGAAGCTTTCTTT
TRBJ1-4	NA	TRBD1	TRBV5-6	CASSFRTQGYNEKLFF	TGTGCCAGCAGCTTCCGAACACAGGGGTATAATGAAAAACTGTTTTTT
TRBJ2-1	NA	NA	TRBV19	CASSVNQGIHEQFF	TGTGCCAGTAGTGTCAATCAGGGGATCCATGAGCAGTTCTTC
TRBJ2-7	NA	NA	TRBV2	CASPTFDSRSEQYF	TGTGCCAGCCCCACCTTCGACTCTCGGAGCGAGCAGTACTTC
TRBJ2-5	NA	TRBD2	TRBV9	CASSVDGTTKETQYF	TGTGCCAGCAGCGTAGACGGGACTACCAAAGAGACCCAGTACTTC
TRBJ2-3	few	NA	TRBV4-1	CASSQVLATDTQYF	TGCGCCAGCAGCCAAGTTCTAGCGACAGATACGCAGTATTTT
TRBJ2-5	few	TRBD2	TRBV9	CASSVVAGGYETQYF	TGTGCCAGCAGCGTAGTGGCGGGGGGGTATGAGACCCAGTACTTC
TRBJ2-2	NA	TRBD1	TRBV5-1	CASSLLGTDTGELFF	TGCGCCAGCAGCCTCCTGGGGACAGACACCGGGGAGCTGTTTTTT
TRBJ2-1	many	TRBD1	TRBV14	CASSQELTGGYNEQFF	TGTGCCAGCAGCCAAGAGTTGACAGGGGGCTACAATGAGCAGTTCTTC
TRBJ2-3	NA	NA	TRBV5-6	CASSQGSTQYF	TGTGCCAGCAGCCAAGGGAGTACGCAGTATTTT
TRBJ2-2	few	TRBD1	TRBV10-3	CAIIAAGGNTGELFF	TGTGCCATCATAGCCGCAGGGGGTAACACCGGGGAGCTGTTTTTT
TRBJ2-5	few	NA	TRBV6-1	CASSSDLLAQYF	TGTGCCAGCAGTAGCGACTTACTAGCCCAGTACTTC
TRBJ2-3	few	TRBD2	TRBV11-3	CASSVSGGSDTQYF	TGTGCCAGTTCCGTAAGCGGGGGATCAGATACGCAGTATTTT
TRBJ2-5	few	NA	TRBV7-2	CASRGVGVQETQYF	TGTGCCAGTCGGGGAGTCGGGGTTCAAGAGACCCAGTACTTC
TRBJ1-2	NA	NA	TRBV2	CASNGGGSNYGYTF	TGTGCCAGCAACGGTGGGGGGTCTAACTATGGCTACACCTTC
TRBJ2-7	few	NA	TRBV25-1	CASSEWSAGTYEQYF	TGTGCCAGCAGTGAATGGTCGGCGGGTACCTACGAGCAGTACTTC
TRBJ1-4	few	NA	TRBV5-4	CASSLGGGAGEKLFF	TGTGCCAGCAGCTTGGGTGGGGGGGCTGGTGAAAAACTGTTTTTT
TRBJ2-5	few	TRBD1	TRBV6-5	CASSRQGGGETQYF	TGTGCCAGCAGTAGACAGGGGGGTGGCGAGACCCAGTACTTC
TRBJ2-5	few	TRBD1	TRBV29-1	CSVEGTGSYLETQYF	TGCAGCGTTGAAGGGACAGGGTCCTATTTAGAGACCCAGTACTTC
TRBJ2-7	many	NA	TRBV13	CASSLITGGTYEQYF	TGTGCCAGCAGCTTAATAACAGGTGGAACCTACGAGCAGTACTTC
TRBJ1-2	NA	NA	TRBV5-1	CASGGSPNYGYTF	TGCGCCAGTGGGGGCAGTCCAAACTATGGCTACACCTTC
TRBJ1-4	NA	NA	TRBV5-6	CASSVYSVNEKLFF	TGTGCCAGCAGCGTCTACAGTGTTAATGAAAAACTGTTTTTT
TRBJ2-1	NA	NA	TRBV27	CASSLKGWSSYNEQFF	TGTGCCAGCAGTTTAAAGGGGTGGAGCTCCTACAATGAGCAGTTCTTC
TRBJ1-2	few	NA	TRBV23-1	CASSPQTTVPYGYTF	TGCGCCAGCAGTCCCCAAACCACAGTACCCTATGGCTACACCTTC
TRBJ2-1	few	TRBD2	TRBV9	CASSGGLAGNYEQFF	TGTGCCAGCAGCGGCGGACTAGCGGGTAACTATGAGCAGTTCTTC
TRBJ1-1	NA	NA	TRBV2	CASSVSGNTEAFF	TGTGCCAGCAGCGTATCAGGGAACACTGAAGCTTTCTTT
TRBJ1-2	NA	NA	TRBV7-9	CASSRGTYGYTF	TGTGCCAGCAGCCGGGGTACCTATGGCTACACCTTC
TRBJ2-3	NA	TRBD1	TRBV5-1	CATKGGQGWTDTQYF	TGCGCCACCAAGGGGGGACAGGGGTGGACAGATACGCAGTATTTT